The source of this TCR beta chain is a study of identical twins. The CDR3 is 19 amino acids. Germline loops: CDR1 SEHNR, CDR2 FQNEAQ (reference sequence). Of note for this clonotype: The junction differs from germline at one of its ends, possibly a read error.

Each CDR3 protein gets one entry after TCRdb re-called the 5' RACE reads with MiXCR. The table has 1.5 million to 2 million distinct CDR3 sequences, around 29% seen once. Sequenced: cord blood. The chain recombines TRBV7-9 with TRBJ2-3; TRBD2 aligns across 11 bases. This receptor was identified in a newborn girl in good health. This CDR3 is CAGSLDGSSGRSSTDTQYF. Written as DNA, the CDR3 is TGTGCCGGCAGCTTAGACGGTTCTAGCGGGAGGTCGAGCACAGATACGCAGTATTTT.